These 10 T cell receptor beta chains came from one sample sequenced in a study of OX40 agonist ivuxolimab in advanced cancers. This table comes from immunoSEQ multiplex PCR, and its TCRdb copy is limited to in-frame clones, with some not included. The sample shows approximately 80,000 clones, about 90% of them seen only once. This sample comprised CD4+ or CD8+ T cells sorted from blood, obtained in a trial of the OX40 agonist ivuxolimab. These receptor sequences come from an adult with an advanced solid tumor such as melanoma, head and neck, liver or kidney cancer.

This clone was observed a single time. CDR3 amino acids: CASSVEGEFSYEQYF. The CDR3 region has the DNA TGTGCCAGCAGCGTAGAAGGGGAATTCTCCTACGAGCAGTACTTC. The chain joins TRBV9 to TRBJ2-7; maybe TRBD1 (5 bases). Trimming cost V 0 bases and J 0 bases, with 10 bases left between them. The CDR3 extends over 15 amino acids. Germline-derived CDR1 and CDR2 are SGDLS and YYNGEE. The entire variable domain, with the rest obtained from reference TRBV9 and TRBJ2-7, is as follows: DSGVTQTPKHLITATGQRVTLRCSPRSGDLSVYWYQQSLDQGLQFLIQYYNGEERAKGNILERFSAQQFPDLHSELNLSSLELGDSALYFCASSVEGEFSYEQYFGPGTRLTVT.

The V gene is TRBV29-1, the J gene TRBJ2-7; no definite D call. CDR1 is SQVTM, CDR2 ANQGSEA, per germline. Trimming shortened V by 3 bases and J by 0 bases, and 9 bases separated the two germline ends. This CDR3 is built from 13 residues. The CDR3 sequence: CSVDSGNSYEQYF. In nucleotides, the CDR3 is TGCAGCGTTGATTCCGGTAACTCCTACGAGCAGTACTTC.

This sequence joins TRBV5-1 and TRBJ2-3; the D gene is possibly TRBD2 (6 bases). CDR1 is SGHRS and CDR2 is YFSETQ in the germline V gene. This CDR3 comprises 16 residues. V lost 0 bases, J lost 3 bases, and 14 bases lay in between. CDR3 sequence (DNA): TGCGCCAGCAGCTTGGCCCTCGGGGGAATTACAGATACGCAGTATTTT. This sequence encodes CASSLALGGITDTQYF. Together with reference TRBV5-1 and TRBJ2-3, the CDR3 gives the full variable domain: KAGVTQTPRYLIKTRGQQVTLSCSPISGHRSVSWYQQTPGQGLQFLFEYFSETQRNKGNFPGRFSGRQFSNSRSEMNVSTLELGDSALYLCASSLALGGITDTQYFGPGTRLTVL.

The chain carries TRBV5-4 and TRBJ1-2; no reliable D call. Germline lookup yields CDR1 SGHNT and CDR2 YYREEE (reference sequence). This CDR3 contains 14 residues. V lost 2 bases and J 3 bases, leaving 11 bases between the germline ends. The CDR3 reads CASSLGTTDYGYTF. CDR3 DNA: TGTGCCAGCAGCTTAGGTACGACTGACTATGGCTACACCTTC.

V usage is TRBV27 and J usage is TRBJ1-6, with D unresolved. The length of the CDR3 is 12 residues. Germline lookup yields CDR1 MNHEY and CDR2 SMNVEV (reference sequence). Trimming shortened V by 5 bases and J by 10 bases, and 9 bases separated the two germline ends. CDR3 in DNA: TGTGCCAGCAGTGGGTTGGGGTCACCCCTCCACTTT. It is translated as CASSGLGSPLHF.

The chain has TRBV4-2 and TRBJ1-1, with TRBD1 matching over 7 bases. Germline V gives CDR1 LGHNA, CDR2 YNFKEQ. The CDR3 sequence is 16 residues long. Losses at the gene ends were 2 bases for V and 7 bases for J; bases not matched to a gene: 13. In nucleotides, the CDR3 is TGTGCCAGCAGCCAACGATTAACAGGGGCGAGTGATGAAGCTTTCTTT. Protein sequence: CASSQRLTGASDEAFF.

V gene TRBV19 combines with J gene TRBJ1-5; 10 bases are a match to TRBD1. V trimming: 5 bases; J trimming: 4 bases; junction bases outside the gene matches: 8. The CDR3 runs 16 residues. Germline V gene data show CDR1 as LNHDA and CDR2 as SQIVND (reference sequence). CDR3 bases: TGTGCCAGTAGTCCAGAGGGACAGGGGCTGAATCAGCCCCAGCATTTT. It encodes CASSPEGQGLNQPQHF.

This chain links TRBV7-8 with TRBJ1-1; maybe TRBD1 (5 bases). The CDR3 covers 17 residues. Trimming cost V 0 bases and J 4 bases, with 18 bases left between them. CDR1 is SGHVS, CDR2 FQNEAQ, per germline. This CDR3 reads CASSLAYFLGVATEAFF. In DNA form, the CDR3 reads TGTGCCAGCAGCTTAGCGTACTTTTTGGGGGTTGCCACTGAAGCTTTCTTT.

The CDR3 is CASSGEREASLTDTQYF. The DNA for the CDR3 is TGTGCCAGCAGTGGGGAGCGGGAAGCGAGTCTCACAGATACGCAGTATTTT. The chain has TRBV25-1 and TRBJ2-3; 7 bases line up with TRBD2. J was trimmed by 2 bases and V by 4 bases; bases with no gene match: 12. The CDR3 covers 17 residues. CDR1 is MGHDK and CDR2 is SYGVNS in the germline V gene. Full variable domain (remainder filled in from reference TRBV25-1 and TRBJ2-3): EADIYQTPRYLVIGTGKKITLECSQTMGHDKMYWYQQDPGMELHLIHYSYGVNSTEKGDLSSESTVSRIRTEHFPLTLESARPSHTSQYLCASSGEREASLTDTQYFGPGTRLTVL.

The V call is TRBV6-6, the J call TRBJ2-6; the D gene is possibly TRBD1 (6 bases). CDR1 is MNHNY and CDR2 is SVGAGI in the germline V gene (reference sequence). The length of the CDR3 is 13 residues. V was clipped by 10 bases and J by 1 base, with 8 bases between them. CDR3 loop: CAIQGSGANVLTF. DNA of the CDR3: TGTGCCATACAGGGATCTGGGGCCAACGTCCTGACTTTC.